These 18 T cell receptor beta chains share one sample of origin, sequenced in a study of cytomegalovirus exposure and HLA in healthy donors. 13 Jbeta primers and 60 Vbeta primers were used for the PCR. Sequencing was performed with immunoSEQ multiplex PCR; in TCRdb, only in-frame clones are kept and a portion is missing. Of approximately 150,000 clones listed, roughly 80% are singletons. Sample: PBMCs. All receptors derive from a man aged 18-30 years in good health and CMV-seropositive.

The chain uses TRBV11-2 and TRBJ2-1, with 8 bases aligning to TRBD2. Germline loops: CDR1 SGHAT, CDR2 FQNNGV. The CDR3 runs 17 residues. V was pared by 1 base and J by 2 bases, with 7 bases of the junction left unmatched. The chain's CDR3 is CASSLAVTGGAYNEQFF. The CDR3, as DNA: TGTGCCAGCAGCTTAGCCGTGACGGGAGGGGCCTACAATGAGCAGTTCTTC. Looking up the rest from reference TRBV11-2 and TRBJ2-1 gives the full variable domain: EAGVAQSPRYKIIEKRQSVAFWCNPISGHATLYWYQQILGQGPKLLIQFQNNGVVDDSQLPKDRFSAERLKGVDSTLKIQPAKLEDSAVYLCASSLAVTGGAYNEQFFGPGTRLTVL.

V and J are TRBV28 and TRBJ2-1; no clear D. Germline V CDR1 and CDR2: MDHEN, SYDVKM. CDR3 length: 14 residues. Trimming shortened V by 6 bases and J by 0 bases, and 9 bases separated the two germline ends. CDR3 sequence reads: CASRPRSSYNEQFF. As DNA, the CDR3 is TGTGCCAGCAGGCCAAGGAGCTCCTACAATGAGCAGTTCTTC.

With respect to this clone: The CDR3 end shows no conserved phenylalanine or tryptophan, and so a read error is likely. This chain links TRBV11-2 with TRBJ1-1; 7 nucleotides agree with TRBD1. V lost 6 bases to trimming and J lost 8 bases; unmatched junction nucleotides: 9. Germline V gives CDR1 SGHAT, CDR2 FQNNGV. This CDR3 has 13 residues. The CDR3, as DNA: TGTGCCAGCAGAGGGACAGACTACGGGGAAGCTTTCTCT. It yields the protein CASRGTDYGEAFS.

CDR3 DNA: TGTGCCAGCCGGCCTGGGCAGGGCTCCTACGAGCAGTACTTC. This codes for CASRPGQGSYEQYF. The chain joins TRBV19 to TRBJ2-7; D might be TRBD1 (5 bases). The CDR3 length is 14 residues. V was cut by 9 bases and J by 0 bases, with 15 bases left in between. Per the germline V gene, CDR1 is LNHDA and CDR2 is SQIVND (reference sequence).

The V and J genes are TRBV29-1 and TRBJ2-7; TRBD1 might be the D (6 bases). V was cut by 6 bases and J by 5 bases, with 8 bases left in between. This CDR3 has 10 amino acids. Germline CDR1 is SQVTM and CDR2 is ANQGSEA. CDR3 bases: TGCAGCGTACAGGGCCACGAGCAGTACTTC. Translation: CSVQGHEQYF.

The chain recombines TRBV6-6 with TRBJ1-1; possibly TRBD1 for D (5 bases). This CDR3 has 16 residues. Germline V lookup: CDR1 MNHNY, CDR2 SVGAGI (reference sequence). V lost 6 bases to trimming and J lost 0 bases, with 17 bases between them. The DNA for the CDR3 is TGTGCCAGCAGCCCCCCCGGGGGACCGATGAACACTGAAGCTTTCTTT. Translating gives CASSPPGGPMNTEAFF.

The rearrangement uses TRBV5-1 and TRBJ2-1; 9 bases line up with TRBD1. Trimming took 0 bases from V and 9 from J; bases not matched to a gene: 16. The CDR3 consists of 18 residues. Germline V lookup: CDR1 SGHRS, CDR2 YFSETQ. CDR3 DNA: TGCGCCAGCAGCTTGGTAAGCGCGGGGACAGGGAAGTCTGGTGAGCAGTTCTTC. Its protein is CASSLVSAGTGKSGEQFF.

V gene TRBV7-8 combines with J gene TRBJ2-4, with 10 bases lining up with TRBD1. The V gene's germline CDR1 is SGHVS and CDR2 FQNEAQ. The CDR3 sequence is 15 residues long. After removal of 2 bases from V and 8 bases from J, the junction contained 6 bases not matched to a gene. CDR3 in DNA: TGTGCCAGCAGCTTATACGGGACAGGGGAGGACATTCAGTACTTC. Translation gives CASSLYGTGEDIQYF. The full variable domain, completed using reference TRBV7-8 and TRBJ2-4, is GAGVSQSPRYKVAKRGQDVALRCDPISGHVSLFWYQQALGQGPEFLTYFQNEAQLDKSGLPSDRFFAERPEGSVSTLKIQRTQQEDSAVYLCASSLYGTGEDIQYFGAGTRLSVL.

The chain recombines TRBV19 with TRBJ2-3; TRBD2 aligns across 16 bases. CDR3 length equals 18 residues. With V trimmed by 6 bases and J by 2 bases, 8 bases remained unmatched. The V gene's germline CDR1 is LNHDA and CDR2 SQIVND (reference sequence). The CDR3: CASSTGTSGRAITDTQYF. DNA for the CDR3: TGTGCCAGTAGCACCGGGACTAGCGGGAGGGCGATCACAGATACGCAGTATTTT.

The chain uses TRBV18 and TRBJ1-5; TRBD1 is a possible D gene (5 bases). Deletions cut 3 bases from V and 0 bases from J, with 15 bases between. Germline assignment: CDR1 KGHSH and CDR2 LQKENI. This CDR3 has 17 residues. The CDR3 coding sequence is TGTGCCAGCTCACCCCGACCGACAGTTAATAGCAATCAGCCCCAGCATTTT. Translated, it gives CASSPRPTVNSNQPQHF.

The chain carries TRBV9 and TRBJ1-5; TRBD1 matches 7 bases. Germline V gives CDR1 SGDLS, CDR2 YYNGEE. This CDR3 contains 16 residues. Losses at the gene ends were 2 bases for V and 9 bases for J; bases not matched to a gene: 14. The CDR3 reads CASSVQQGTPNLPQHF. DNA of the CDR3: TGTGCCAGCAGCGTCCAACAGGGGACCCCCAATTTGCCCCAGCATTTT. Full variable domain (rest looked up from reference TRBV9 and TRBJ1-5): DSGVTQTPKHLITATGQRVTLRCSPRSGDLSVYWYQQSLDQGLQFLIQYYNGEERAKGNILERFSAQQFPDLHSELNLSSLELGDSALYFCASSVQQGTPNLPQHFGDGTRLSIL.

The V gene is TRBV10-1, the J gene TRBJ1-2, with 8 bases that match TRBD1. CDR3 size: 12 residues. V lost 8 bases and J lost 4; bases outside the gene matches: 3. The germline CDR1 and CDR2 sequences are WNHNN and SYGVQD (reference sequence). The CDR3 is CASGQGAYGYTF. The CDR3 nucleotides are TGCGCCAGCGGACAGGGAGCCTATGGCTACACCTTC.

This chain connects TRBV6-1 to TRBJ1-1; D not certain. Germline lookup yields CDR1 MNHNS and CDR2 SASEGT. Trimming removed 1 base from V and 1 base from J, with 7 bases in between. The CDR3 covers 14 residues. The CDR3 DNA sequence: TGTGCCAGCAGTGAAGGGGGAGGGAACACTGAAGCTTTCTTT. Residues: CASSEGGGNTEAFF.

The rearrangement links TRBV2 to TRBJ2-2; D is perhaps TRBD1 (5 bases). The germline gives CDR1 SNHLY, CDR2 FYNNEI. This CDR3 has 13 amino acids. Between the trimmed V and J ends, which lost 11 bases and 2 bases, there was a span of 12 bases. The DNA of the CDR3 is TGTGCCGGGGCCGACGGAAACACCGGGGAGCTGTTTTTT. Translating it yields CAGADGNTGELFF. The whole variable domain, filled in from reference TRBV2 and TRBJ2-2, reads EPEVTQTPSHQVTQMGQEVILRCVPISNHLYFYWYRQILGQKVEFLVSFYNNEISEKSEIFDDQFSVERPDGSNFTLKIRSTKLEDSAMYFCAGADGNTGELFFGEGSRLTVL.

V and J are TRBV19 and TRBJ1-5; no clear D gene. Trimming took off 1 base at V and 6 bases at J, with 4 bases between the two ends. The V gene's germline CDR1 is LNHDA and CDR2 SQIVND (reference sequence). The CDR3 consists of 12 residues. The CDR3 bases are TGTGCCAGTAGTATAGGGCCTCAGCCCCAGCATTTT. Protein sequence: CASSIGPQPQHF.

Only one count was recorded for this clone. The chain links TRBV5-1 to TRBJ2-3; D is possibly TRBD1 (9 bases). With 3 bases removed from V and 7 bases from J, the gap between germline ends came to 27 bases. The CDR3 consists of 18 residues. CDR1 is SGHRS and CDR2 is YFSETQ in the germline V gene. This CDR3 reads CASSSVNRGPSGLNTQYF. The CDR3, as DNA: TGCGCCAGCAGCTCAGTCAACAGGGGGCCTAGCGGGCTGAATACGCAGTATTTT. Based on the CDR3 plus reference TRBV5-1 and TRBJ2-3, the full variable domain is KAGVTQTPRYLIKTRGQQVTLSCSPISGHRSVSWYQQTPGQGLQFLFEYFSETQRNKGNFPGRFSGRQFSNSRSEMNVSTLELGDSALYLCASSSVNRGPSGLNTQYFGPGTRLTVL.

The chain employs TRBV29-1 and TRBJ2-5; D may be TRBD2 (6 bases). The CDR3 consists of 17 residues. Germline V gene data show CDR1 as SQVTM and CDR2 as ANQGSEA. V lost 0 bases and J lost 1, with 18 bases in between. The CDR3 reads CSVEDPREGRGQETQYF. In nucleotides, the CDR3 is TGCAGCGTTGAAGATCCGCGGGAAGGTCGGGGCCAAGAGACCCAGTACTTC.

This rearrangement joins TRBV9 to TRBJ1-2; D perhaps matches TRBD1 (6 bases). The V and J ends lost 4 bases and 8 bases respectively, with 9 bases between them. Germline lookup yields CDR1 SGDLS and CDR2 YYNGEE. The CDR3 sequence is 11 residues long. The CDR3, as DNA: TGTGCCAGCAGCCTAAGGGGGGGCTACACCTTC. Translation gives CASSLRGGYTF.